The 10 T cell receptor beta chains below all came from one sample that was sequenced in a study of cytomegalovirus exposure and HLA in healthy donors. Primers for the PCR totalled 60 Vbeta and 13 Jbeta. Some clones are missing from TCRdb's copy, which holds only in-frame ones; the method was immunoSEQ multiplex PCR. This sample yields some 90,000 clones, of which nearly 80% are seen a single time; over 20% belongs to the top ten. What was sequenced was PBMCs. The receptors derive from a woman aged 45-65 years in good health and CMV-seropositive.

The V gene is TRBV27, the J gene TRBJ2-6; D gene unclear. There are 15 residues in the CDR3. CDR1 MNHEY and CDR2 SMNVEV come from the germline V gene (reference sequence). Trimming pared 7 bases from V and 0 bases from J, leaving 10 bases between. CDR3 protein: CASISTHSGANVLTF. DNA of the CDR3: TGTGCCAGCATCTCTACTCACTCTGGGGCCAACGTCCTGACTTTC.

This clone was detected only a few times. The V and J genes are TRBV10-2 and TRBJ2-7; possibly TRBD2 for D (5 bases). Germline V gene data show CDR1 as WSHSY and CDR2 as SAAADI. This CDR3 has 13 amino acids. Trimming pared 2 bases from V and 3 bases from J, leaving 8 bases between. CDR3 sequence: CASSEAGHYEQYF. CDR3 DNA: TGCGCCAGCAGTGAGGCGGGTCACTACGAGCAGTACTTC.

Here the CDR3 reads CAISVTSGGGRETQYF. The CDR3, as DNA: TGTGCCATCAGTGTGACTAGCGGGGGGGGTCGAGAGACCCAGTACTTC. The chain has TRBV10-3 and TRBJ2-5; TRBD2 aligns across 14 bases. This CDR3 has 16 residues. Germline-derived CDR1 and CDR2 are ENHRY and SYGVKD. The trim removed 4 bases at V and 4 bases at J, leaving 5 bases unmatched.

The V call is TRBV2, the J call TRBJ2-1, with D perhaps TRBD2 (5 bases). With 9 bases removed from V and 0 bases from J, the gap between germline ends came to 15 bases. The CDR3 has 15 amino acids. Germline V CDR1 and CDR2: SNHLY, FYNNEI. The CDR3 bases are TGTGCCAGGAGTTCGGGAAGGAGCTCCTACAATGAGCAGTTCTTC. It yields the protein CARSSGRSSYNEQFF. The full variable domain, with the rest looked up from reference TRBV2 and TRBJ2-1, is EPEVTQTPSHQVTQMGQEVILRCVPISNHLYFYWYRQILGQKVEFLVSFYNNEISEKSEIFDDQFSVERPDGSNFTLKIRSTKLEDSAMYFCARSSGRSSYNEQFFGPGTRLTVL.

V gene TRBV14 combines with J gene TRBJ2-1; TRBD1 aligns across 8 bases. The germline gives CDR1 SGHDN, CDR2 FVKESK. CDR3 length: 17 residues. The trim removed 5 bases at V and 3 bases at J, leaving 12 bases unmatched. The CDR3 region has the DNA TGTGCCAGCAGCGTCCGGAGGGGCGGACAGGGCTACAATGAGCAGTTCTTC. This translates into CASSVRRGGQGYNEQFF.

V usage is TRBV2 and J usage is TRBJ1-5; possibly TRBD1 for D (5 bases). The CDR3 sequence is 14 residues long. From germline, CDR1 is SNHLY and CDR2 FYNNEI. Trimming took off 6 bases at V and 4 bases at J, with 13 bases between the two ends. The CDR3 spells CASRGSQGNQPQHF. The CDR3, as DNA: TGTGCCAGCAGAGGCAGTCAGGGAAATCAGCCCCAGCATTTT.

The chain recombines TRBV5-4 with TRBJ2-3, with 12 bases lining up with TRBD2. The CDR3 is made up of 16 amino acids. Germline V CDR1 and CDR2: SGHNT, YYREEE (reference sequence). The J segment lost 0 bases and the V segment lost 4 bases, leaving 3 bases of the junction unmatched. The CDR3 is CASSPGTSGSTDTQYF. CDR3 coding DNA: TGTGCCAGCAGCCCGGGGACTAGCGGGAGCACAGATACGCAGTATTTT.

The V gene is TRBV6-1, the J gene TRBJ2-7, with a weak D call TRBD2 (6 bases). The ends were cut back, 6 bases at V and 0 bases at J, with 12 bases in the middle. CDR3 length: 14 amino acids. CDR1 is MNHNS, CDR2 SASEGT, per germline. CDR3 loop: CASSRQTSSYEQYV. Written as DNA, the CDR3 is TGTGCCAGCAGCCGACAGACTAGCTCCTACGAGCAGTACGTC.

This clone was recorded a few times. The rearrangement links TRBV25-1 to TRBJ2-7; D gene ambiguous. The V end was cut by 4 bases, the J end by 4 bases, with 11 bases between. Per the germline V gene, CDR1 is MGHDK and CDR2 is SYGVNS. CDR3 length: 13 amino acids. CDR3 protein: CASSAPEEYEQYF. CDR3 coding DNA: TGTGCCAGCAGTGCCCCCGAGGAGTACGAGCAGTACTTC.

This clone was observed a single time. The chain uses TRBV18 and TRBJ2-1; 9 bases align to TRBD2. The CDR3 runs to 15 residues. The V and J ends lost 5 bases and 7 bases, in that order; junction bases with no gene match: 9. Germline CDR1 KGHSH, CDR2 LQKENI. CDR3 sequence (DNA): TGTGCCAGCTCAGTCTTAGCGGGAGTAGGGAATGAGCAGTTCTTC. Its protein is CASSVLAGVGNEQFF.